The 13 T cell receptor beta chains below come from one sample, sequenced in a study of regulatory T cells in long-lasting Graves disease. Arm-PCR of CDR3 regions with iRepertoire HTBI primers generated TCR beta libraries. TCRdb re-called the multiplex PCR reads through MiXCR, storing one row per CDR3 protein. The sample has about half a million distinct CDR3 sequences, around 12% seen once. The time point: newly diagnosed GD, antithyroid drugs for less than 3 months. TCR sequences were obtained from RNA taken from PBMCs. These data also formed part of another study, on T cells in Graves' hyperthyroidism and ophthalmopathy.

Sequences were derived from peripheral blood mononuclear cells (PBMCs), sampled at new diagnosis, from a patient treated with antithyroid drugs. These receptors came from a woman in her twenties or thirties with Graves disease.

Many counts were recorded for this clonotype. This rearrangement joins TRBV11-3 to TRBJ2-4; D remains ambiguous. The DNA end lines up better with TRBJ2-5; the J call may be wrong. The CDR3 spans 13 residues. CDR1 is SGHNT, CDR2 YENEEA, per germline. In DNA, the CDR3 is TGTGCCAGCAGCTTCGAAGAGTCGACGACCCAGTACTTC. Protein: CASSFEESTTQYF.

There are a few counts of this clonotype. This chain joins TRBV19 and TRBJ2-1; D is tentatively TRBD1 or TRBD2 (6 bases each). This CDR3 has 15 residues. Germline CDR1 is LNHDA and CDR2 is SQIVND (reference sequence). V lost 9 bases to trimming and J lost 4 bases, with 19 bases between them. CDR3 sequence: CASAGGRGPYNEQFF. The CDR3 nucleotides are TGTGCCAGCGCCGGGGGCAGAGGACCGTACAATGAGCAGTTCTTC.

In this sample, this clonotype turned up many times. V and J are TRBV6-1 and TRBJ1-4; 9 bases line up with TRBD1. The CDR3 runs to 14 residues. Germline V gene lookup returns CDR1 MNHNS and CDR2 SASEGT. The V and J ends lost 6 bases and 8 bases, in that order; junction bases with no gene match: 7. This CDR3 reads CASRFRTGVEKLFF. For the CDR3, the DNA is TGTGCCAGCAGGTTTCGGACAGGGGTCGAAAAACTGTTTTTT.

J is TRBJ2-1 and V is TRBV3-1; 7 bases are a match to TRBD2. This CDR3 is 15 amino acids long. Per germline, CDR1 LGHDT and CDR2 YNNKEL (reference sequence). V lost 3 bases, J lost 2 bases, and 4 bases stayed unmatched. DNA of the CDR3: TGTGCCAGCAGCCAGGGAGGGTTCCCCTACAATGAGCAGTTCTTC. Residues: CASSQGGFPYNEQFF.

In DNA, the CDR3 is TGTGCCAGCAGTTTTCTCCTGACTAGCGGTACCTACAATGAGCAGTTCTTC. It translates to CASSFLLTSGTYNEQFF. V and J are TRBV27 and TRBJ2-1, with TRBD2 matching 9 bases. CDR3 length: 17 amino acids. From germline, CDR1 is MNHEY and CDR2 SMNVEV (reference sequence). After removal of 3 bases from V and 2 bases from J, the junction contained 8 bases not matched to a gene.

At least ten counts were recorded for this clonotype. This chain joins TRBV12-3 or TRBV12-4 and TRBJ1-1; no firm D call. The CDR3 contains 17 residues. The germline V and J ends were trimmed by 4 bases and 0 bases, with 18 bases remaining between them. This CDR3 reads CASSSGTAFDMNTEAFF. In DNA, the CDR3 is TGTGCCAGCAGTTCCGGTACGGCCTTTGATATGAACACTGAAGCTTTCTTT.

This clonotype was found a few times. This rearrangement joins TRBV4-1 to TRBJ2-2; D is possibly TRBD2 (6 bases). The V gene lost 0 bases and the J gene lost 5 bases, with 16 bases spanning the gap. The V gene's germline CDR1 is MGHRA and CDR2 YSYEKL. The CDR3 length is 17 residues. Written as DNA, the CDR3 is TGCGCCAGCAGCCAAGATCATCGTACCGCGGGGACCGGGGAGCTGTTTTTT. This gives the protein CASSQDHRTAGTGELFF.

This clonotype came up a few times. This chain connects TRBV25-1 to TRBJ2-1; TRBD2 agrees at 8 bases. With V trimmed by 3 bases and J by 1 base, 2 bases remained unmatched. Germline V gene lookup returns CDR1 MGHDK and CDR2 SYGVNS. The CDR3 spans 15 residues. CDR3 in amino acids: CASSDTSGSYNEQFF. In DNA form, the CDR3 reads TGTGCCAGCAGTGATACTAGCGGATCCTACAATGAGCAGTTCTTC.

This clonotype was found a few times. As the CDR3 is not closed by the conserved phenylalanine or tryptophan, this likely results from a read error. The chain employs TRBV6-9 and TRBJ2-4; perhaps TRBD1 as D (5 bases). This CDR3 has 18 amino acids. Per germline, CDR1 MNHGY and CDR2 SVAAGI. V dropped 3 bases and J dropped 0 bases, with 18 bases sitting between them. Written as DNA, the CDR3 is TGTGCCAGCAGTTACCGTCACTTAGGGGCCCTAGCCAAAAACATTCAGTACCTC. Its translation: CASSYRHLGALAKNIQYL.

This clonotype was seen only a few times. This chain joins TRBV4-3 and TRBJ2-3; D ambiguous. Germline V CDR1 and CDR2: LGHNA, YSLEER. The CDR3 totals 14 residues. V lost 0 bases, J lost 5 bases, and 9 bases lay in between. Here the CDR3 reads CASSQEGFEDTQYF. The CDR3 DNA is TGCGCCAGCAGCCAAGAAGGGTTCGAAGATACGCAGTATTTT.

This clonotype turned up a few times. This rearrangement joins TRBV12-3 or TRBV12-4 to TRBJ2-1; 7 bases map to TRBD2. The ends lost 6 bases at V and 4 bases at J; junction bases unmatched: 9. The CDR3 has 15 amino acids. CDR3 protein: CASSSRASGYNEQFF. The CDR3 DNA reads TGTGCCAGCAGCTCGAGGGCTAGCGGATACAATGAGCAGTTCTTC.

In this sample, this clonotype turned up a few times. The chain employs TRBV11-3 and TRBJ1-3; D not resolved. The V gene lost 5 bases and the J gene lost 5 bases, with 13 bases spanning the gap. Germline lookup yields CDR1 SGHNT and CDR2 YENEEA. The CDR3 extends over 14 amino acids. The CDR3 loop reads CASSPGPGRNTIYF. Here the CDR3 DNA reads TGTGCCAGCAGCCCAGGCCCCGGTCGAAACACCATATATTTT.

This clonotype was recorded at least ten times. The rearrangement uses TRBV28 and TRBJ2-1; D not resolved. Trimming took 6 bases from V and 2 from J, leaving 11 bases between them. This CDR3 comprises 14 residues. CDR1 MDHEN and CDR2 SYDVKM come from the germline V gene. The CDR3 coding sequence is TGTGCCAGCAGCCCGATGGTCCCCTACAATGAGCAGTTCTTC. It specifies CASSPMVPYNEQFF.